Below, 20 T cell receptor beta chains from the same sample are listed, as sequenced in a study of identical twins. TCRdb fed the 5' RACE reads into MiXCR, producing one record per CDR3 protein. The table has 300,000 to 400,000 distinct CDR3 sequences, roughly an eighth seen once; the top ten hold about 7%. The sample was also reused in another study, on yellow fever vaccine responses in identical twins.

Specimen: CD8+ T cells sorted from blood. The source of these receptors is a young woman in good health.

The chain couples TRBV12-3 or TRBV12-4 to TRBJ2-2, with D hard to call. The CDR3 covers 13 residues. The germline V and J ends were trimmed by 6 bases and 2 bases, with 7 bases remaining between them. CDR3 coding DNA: TGTGCCAGCAGCCAGAGTAACACCGGGGAGCTGTTTTTT. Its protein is CASSQSNTGELFF.

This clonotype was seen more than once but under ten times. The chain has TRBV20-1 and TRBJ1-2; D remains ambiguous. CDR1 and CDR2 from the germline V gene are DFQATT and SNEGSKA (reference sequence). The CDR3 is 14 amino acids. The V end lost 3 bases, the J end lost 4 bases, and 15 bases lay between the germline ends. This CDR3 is CSASRGLILYGYTF. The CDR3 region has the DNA TGCAGTGCTAGTCGTGGGCTCATCCTCTATGGCTACACCTTC.

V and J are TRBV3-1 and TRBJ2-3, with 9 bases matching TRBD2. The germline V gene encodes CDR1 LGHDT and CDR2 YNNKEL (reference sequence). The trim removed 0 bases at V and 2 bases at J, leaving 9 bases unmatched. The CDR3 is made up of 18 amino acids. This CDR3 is CASSQDVAGAGYTDTQYF. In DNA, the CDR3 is TGTGCCAGCAGCCAAGACGTAGCGGGAGCGGGATACACAGATACGCAGTATTTT.

The CDR3 here is CSAIGDRAISPESAFF. The CDR3 nucleotides read TGCAGTGCTATAGGTGACAGGGCGATTTCACCCGAGAGCGCTTTCTTT. The chain has TRBV20-1 and TRBJ1-1, with TRBD1 identical over 7 bases. CDR1 is DFQATT, CDR2 SNEGSKA, per germline (reference sequence). The CDR3 loop spans 16 amino acids. The ends lost 4 bases at V and 11 bases at J; junction bases unmatched: 22.

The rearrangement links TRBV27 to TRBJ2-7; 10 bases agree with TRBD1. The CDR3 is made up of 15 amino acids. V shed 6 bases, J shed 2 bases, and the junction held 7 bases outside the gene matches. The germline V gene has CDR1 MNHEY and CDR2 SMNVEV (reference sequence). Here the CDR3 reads CASSPTGTGAYEQYV. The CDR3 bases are TGTGCCAGCAGCCCAACGGGGACAGGGGCCTACGAGCAGTACGTC.

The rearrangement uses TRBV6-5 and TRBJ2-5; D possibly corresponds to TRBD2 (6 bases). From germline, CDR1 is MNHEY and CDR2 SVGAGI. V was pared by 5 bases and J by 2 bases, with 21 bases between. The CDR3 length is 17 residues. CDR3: CASSHNDGGELQETQYF. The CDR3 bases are TGTGCCAGCAGTCACAACGACGGAGGGGAATTGCAAGAGACCCAGTACTTC.

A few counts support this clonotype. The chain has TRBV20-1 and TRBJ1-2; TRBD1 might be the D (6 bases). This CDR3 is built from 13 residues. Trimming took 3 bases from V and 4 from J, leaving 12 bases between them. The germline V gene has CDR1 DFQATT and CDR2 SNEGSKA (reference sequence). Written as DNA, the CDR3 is TGCAGTGCTAGGGACAGCCTCTCCTATGGCTACACCTTC. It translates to CSARDSLSYGYTF.

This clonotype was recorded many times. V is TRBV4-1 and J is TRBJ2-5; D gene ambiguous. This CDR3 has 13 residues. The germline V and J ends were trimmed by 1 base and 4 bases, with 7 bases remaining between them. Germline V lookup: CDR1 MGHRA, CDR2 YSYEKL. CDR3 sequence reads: CASSQGVVETQYF. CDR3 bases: TGCGCCAGCAGCCAAGGTGTAGTAGAGACCCAGTACTTC.

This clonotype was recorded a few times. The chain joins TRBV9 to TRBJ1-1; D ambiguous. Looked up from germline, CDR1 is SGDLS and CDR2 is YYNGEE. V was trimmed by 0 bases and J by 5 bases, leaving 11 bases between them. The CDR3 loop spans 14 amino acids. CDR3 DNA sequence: TGTGCCAGCAGCGTAGGTGGGTTAGGGACTGAAGCTTTCTTT. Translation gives CASSVGGLGTEAFF.

For the CDR3, the DNA is TGTGCCAGCAGTTCCGGGACAGGGGAAACAGATACGCAGTATTTT. It is translated as CASSSGTGETDTQYF. The rearrangement links TRBV2 to TRBJ2-3, with 10 bases matching TRBD1. The V segment lost 5 bases and the J segment 3 bases; nucleotides outside the gene matches: 5. Germline CDR1 is SNHLY and CDR2 is FYNNEI. The CDR3 consists of 15 residues.

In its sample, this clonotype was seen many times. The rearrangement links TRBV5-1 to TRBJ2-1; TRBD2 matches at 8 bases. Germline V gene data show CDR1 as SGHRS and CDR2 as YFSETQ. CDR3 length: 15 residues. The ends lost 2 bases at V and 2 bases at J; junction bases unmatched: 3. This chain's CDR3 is CASSFPGGPYNEQFF. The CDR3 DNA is TGCGCCAGCAGCTTTCCGGGAGGGCCCTACAATGAGCAGTTCTTC.

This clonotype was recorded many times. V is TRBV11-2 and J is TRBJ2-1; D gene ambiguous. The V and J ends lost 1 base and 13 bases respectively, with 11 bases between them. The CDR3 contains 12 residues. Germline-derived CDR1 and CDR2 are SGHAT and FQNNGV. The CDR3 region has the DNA TGTGCCAGCAGCTTAGGTAGTTTTAATCAGTTCTTC. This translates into CASSLGSFNQFF.

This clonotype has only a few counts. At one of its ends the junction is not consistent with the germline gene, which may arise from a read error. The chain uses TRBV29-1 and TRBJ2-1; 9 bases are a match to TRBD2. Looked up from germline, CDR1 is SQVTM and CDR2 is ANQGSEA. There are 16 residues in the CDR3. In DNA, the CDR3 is TGCAGCGTAGAAGCAGGGCCAGCGGGGGGATACAATGAGCAGTTCTTC. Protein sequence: CSVEAGPAGGYNEQFF.

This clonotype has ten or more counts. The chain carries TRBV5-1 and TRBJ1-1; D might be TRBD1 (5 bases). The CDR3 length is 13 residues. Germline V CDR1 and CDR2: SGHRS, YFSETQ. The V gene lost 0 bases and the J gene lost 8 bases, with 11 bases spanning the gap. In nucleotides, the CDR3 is TGCGCCAGCAGCTTGGCCGAGGGGAAAGAAGCTTTCTTT. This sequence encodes CASSLAEGKEAFF.

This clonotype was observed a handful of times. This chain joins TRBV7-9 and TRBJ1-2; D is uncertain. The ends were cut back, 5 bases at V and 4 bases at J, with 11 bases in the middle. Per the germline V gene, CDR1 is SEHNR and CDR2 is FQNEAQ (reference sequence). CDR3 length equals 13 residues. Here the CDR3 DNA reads TGTGCCAGCAGCCCTAAGGACGCCTATGGCTACACCTTC. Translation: CASSPKDAYGYTF.

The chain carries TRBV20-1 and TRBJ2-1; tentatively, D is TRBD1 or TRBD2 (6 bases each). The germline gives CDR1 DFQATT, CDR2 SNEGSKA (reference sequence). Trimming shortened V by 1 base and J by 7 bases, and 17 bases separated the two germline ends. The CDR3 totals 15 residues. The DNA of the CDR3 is TGCAGTGCTAGAGCGGGGGCAGGTTCAAATAATGAGCAGTTCTTC. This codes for CSARAGAGSNNEQFF.

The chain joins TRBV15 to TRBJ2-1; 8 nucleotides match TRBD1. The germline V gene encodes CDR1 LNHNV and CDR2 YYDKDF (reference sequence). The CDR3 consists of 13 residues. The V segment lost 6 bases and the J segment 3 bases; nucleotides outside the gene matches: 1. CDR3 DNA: TGTGCCACCAGACAGGGGGGCTACAATGAGCAGTTCTTC. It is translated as CATRQGGYNEQFF.

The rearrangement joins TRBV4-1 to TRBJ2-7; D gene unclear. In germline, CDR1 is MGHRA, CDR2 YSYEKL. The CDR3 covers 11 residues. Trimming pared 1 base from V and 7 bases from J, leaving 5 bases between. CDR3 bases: TGCGCCAGCAGCCAAGGCACTGAGCAGTACGTC. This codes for CASSQGTEQYV.

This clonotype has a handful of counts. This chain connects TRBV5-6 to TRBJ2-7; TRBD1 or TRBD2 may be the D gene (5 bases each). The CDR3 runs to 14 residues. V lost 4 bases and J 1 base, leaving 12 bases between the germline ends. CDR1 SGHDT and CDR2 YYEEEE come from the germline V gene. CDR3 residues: CASSGTGQSYEQYF. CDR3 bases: TGTGCCAGCAGCGGGACGGGCCAGTCCTACGAGCAGTACTTC.

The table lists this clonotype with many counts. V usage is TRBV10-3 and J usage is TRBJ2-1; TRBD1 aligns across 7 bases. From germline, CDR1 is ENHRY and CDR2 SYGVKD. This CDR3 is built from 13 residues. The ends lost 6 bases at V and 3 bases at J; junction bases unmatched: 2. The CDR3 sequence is CAIRGDSYNEQFF. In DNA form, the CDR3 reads TGTGCCATCAGAGGGGACAGCTACAATGAGCAGTTCTTC.